Below, 8 T cell receptor beta chains from the same sample are listed, as sequenced in a study of T cell responses to AZD1222 COVID-19 vaccine. TCRdb's copy holds only in-frame clones and misses some; the assay was immunoSEQ multiplex PCR. Found here are approximately 120,000 clones, less than 90% of them singletons; the top ten hold approximately 28%. Source: peripheral blood, taken on day 0 of AZD1222 vaccination. The source of these receptors is an adult in good health.

In nucleotides, the CDR3 is TGTGCCAGTAAATATGGGACAGGCGCCTACGAGCAGTACTTC. Its protein is CASKYGTGAYEQYF. The rearrangement uses TRBV19 and TRBJ2-7, with 8 bases that match TRBD1. Germline values: CDR1 LNHDA, CDR2 SQIVND (reference sequence). The CDR3 is 14 amino acids. V lost 7 bases, J lost 2 bases, and 7 bases stayed unmatched.

This clone was counted a few times. The genes are TRBV9 and TRBJ2-1; 13 nucleotides align to TRBD2. Germline CDR1 SGDLS, CDR2 YYNGEE. Trimming took 3 bases from V and 12 from J; bases not matched to a gene: 6. The CDR3 spans 14 residues. Written as DNA, the CDR3 is TGTGCCAGCAGCGGCACTAGCGGGAGGGACAGGCAGTTCTTC. This translates into CASSGTSGRDRQFF.

The chain carries TRBV19 and TRBJ1-1, with a possible D match to TRBD1 (6 bases). Trimming pared 9 bases from V and 5 bases from J, leaving 19 bases between. CDR1 and CDR2 (germline): LNHDA, SQIVND (reference sequence). The CDR3 contains 14 residues. CDR3 bases: TGTGCCAGCCGCTACAGTGGGGGCGCGACTGAAGCTTTCTTT. As protein: CASRYSGGATEAFF. The full variable domain, its missing parts supplied by reference TRBV19 and TRBJ1-1, is DGGITQSPKYLFRKEGQNVTLSCEQNLNHDAMYWYRQDPGQGLRLIYYSQIVNDFQKGDIAEGYSVSREKKESFPLTVTSAQKNPTAFYLCASRYSGGATEAFFGQGTRLTVV.

This chain links TRBV19 with TRBJ1-4, with D perhaps TRBD1 (6 bases). The V end lost 9 bases, the J end lost 5 bases, and 13 bases lay between the germline ends. CDR1 and CDR2 (germline): LNHDA, SQIVND (reference sequence). This CDR3 comprises 13 residues. The CDR3 DNA reads as TGTGCCAGCCGGAGGACAGCAAATGAAAAACTGTTTTTT. This sequence encodes CASRRTANEKLFF.

In nucleotides, the CDR3 is TGCAGCGTTGACCCCGGGGGGAAGGGGGGAAATGAGCAGTTCTTC. It codes for CSVDPGGKGGNEQFF. The chain combines TRBV29-1 with TRBJ2-1; maybe TRBD2 (7 bases). This CDR3 comprises 15 residues. V was shortened by 3 bases and J by 7 bases, with 19 bases between the two germline ends. Germline V gene sequence: CDR1 SQVTM, CDR2 ANQGSEA.

V is TRBV6-1 and J is TRBJ1-6; D remains ambiguous. Germline V gene data show CDR1 as MNHNS and CDR2 as SASEGT. The CDR3 runs to 15 residues. V lost 8 bases and J lost 0, with 11 bases in between. CDR3 nucleotides: TGTGCCAGCCGAACGAATCCCTCCTATAATTCACCCCTCCACTTT. Encoded protein: CASRTNPSYNSPLHF.

The V and J genes are TRBV19 and TRBJ2-7; no firm D call. Germline CDR1 LNHDA, CDR2 SQIVND (reference sequence). CDR3 length: 14 amino acids. Trimming took 1 base from V and 1 from J, leaving 8 bases between them. The CDR3 region has the DNA TGTGCCAGTAGTATAGTCCTACCGTCCTACGAGCAGTACTTC. Its translation is CASSIVLPSYEQYF.

The chain uses TRBV5-4 and TRBJ2-2, with 9 positions matching TRBD2. This CDR3 has 17 amino acids. From germline, CDR1 is SGHNT and CDR2 YYREEE (reference sequence). The V gene end was trimmed by 0 bases and the J gene end by 2 bases; junction bases not matched to a gene: 5. The CDR3 nucleotides read TGTGCCAGCAGCTTGGCGACTAGCGGAGGTAACACCGGGGAGCTGTTTTTT. Protein: CASSLATSGGNTGELFF.